This T cell receptor (beta chain) is drawn from a study of CD8+CD57+ T cells in acquired aplastic anemia. Remarks on this clonotype: Its antigen is as yet unknown.

Study-wide results and limits: The study identified more than 25 CD8+ CDR3 sequences shared by patients and controls.

The CDR3 extends over 15 amino acids. V shed 5 bases, J shed 5 bases, and the junction held 6 bases outside the gene matches. From germline, CDR1 is DFQATT and CDR2 SNEGSKA (reference sequence). Both TCR beta VDJ combination and CDR3 sequence profiling were carried out. Genomic DNA was the template for this profiling. TCRdb ran MiXCR on the reads and lists one entry per CDR3 protein. The table lists roughly 64,000 distinct CDR3 sequences, about 50% of them singletons. The gene calls are TRBV20-1 and TRBJ2-1; 13 bases fit TRBD2. This receptor was obtained from a human donor in good health, serving as a control. The sequenced sample consisted of sorted CD4+, CD8+, or CD8+CD57+ T cells (not recorded which) from PBMCs. For the CDR3, the DNA is TGCAGTGCTCTCACCGGACTAGCGGGGGACAATGAGCAGTTCTTC. This sequence encodes CSALTGLAGDNEQFF.